One TCR beta chain is described in this entry. The sample comes from a study of blood T cell repertoires in COVID-19. CDR3 size: 15 residues. CDR1 is SGHRS and CDR2 is YFSETQ in the germline V gene. Trimming shortened V by 0 bases and J by 1 base, and 10 bases separated the two germline ends. Here immunoSEQ multiplex PCR was the method, and the copy in TCRdb shows in-frame clones only, minus some. The sample has roughly 130,000 clones, about 80% seen once; the top ten hold around 16%. The clonotype comes from a man aged 50 to 60 with acute or convalescent COVID-19. The chain recombines TRBV5-1 with TRBJ1-2; no clear D. Source material: peripheral blood. The CDR3 region is CASSLGIGLNYGYTF. CDR3 in DNA: TGCGCCAGCAGCTTGGGTATAGGACTTAACTATGGCTACACCTTC.